The 3 T cell receptor beta chains below were found in one sample sequenced in a study of cytomegalovirus exposure and HLA in healthy donors. With 60 Vbeta and 13 Jbeta primers, the PCR was carried out. The data were produced by immunoSEQ multiplex PCR, yet TCRdb's version contains in-frame clones alone and is incomplete. The sample records under 100,000 clones, approximately 80% being singletons. Sequencing was done on a sample of PBMCs. Receptors originate from a middle-aged man in good health and CMV-seronegative.

The V call is TRBV9, the J call TRBJ2-2; D possibly corresponds to TRBD2 (6 bases). Germline V CDR1 and CDR2: SGDLS, YYNGEE. The CDR3 is made up of 15 amino acids. The V end was cut by 5 bases, the J end by 2 bases, with 13 bases between. CDR3 loop: CASSGSGTNTGELFF. The CDR3 DNA reads as TGTGCCAGCAGTGGATCCGGGACTAACACCGGGGAGCTGTTTTTT. The full variable domain, with the rest looked up from reference TRBV9 and TRBJ2-2, is DSGVTQTPKHLITATGQRVTLRCSPRSGDLSVYWYQQSLDQGLQFLIQYYNGEERAKGNILERFSAQQFPDLHSELNLSSLELGDSALYFCASSGSGTNTGELFFGEGSRLTVL.

In its sample, this clone was seen once. This sequence joins TRBV13 and TRBJ2-7; TRBD2 is a possible D gene (7 bases). This CDR3 spans 16 amino acids. The germline V gene encodes CDR1 PRHDT and CDR2 FYEKMQ (reference sequence). The germline V and J ends were trimmed by 2 bases and 3 bases, with 17 bases remaining between them. CDR3 nucleotides: TGTGCCAGCAGCTTATCCCCTAGGGGGGGCGACTACGAGCAGTACTTC. It encodes CASSLSPRGGDYEQYF.

This chain connects TRBV30 to TRBJ1-6; D remains ambiguous. V shed 2 bases and J shed 6 bases, with 11 bases lying between them. The CDR3 covers 14 residues. CDR1 and CDR2 (germline): GTSNPN, SVGIG (reference sequence). DNA of the CDR3: TGTGCCTGGAGTTGGGGAGTCGGTAATTCACCCCTCCACTTT. Translation: CAWSWGVGNSPLHF.